This T cell receptor beta chain was recorded in a study of early T cells in non-severe SARS-CoV-2 infection. This clonotype has at least ten counts. TCRdb called the 5' RACE reads again in MiXCR, with one record for every CDR3 protein. The sample lists roughly 63,000 distinct CDR3 sequences, about 11% occurring once. V lost 5 bases and J 0 bases, leaving 13 bases between the germline ends. The CDR3 totals 16 residues. The germline V gene has CDR1 SEHNR and CDR2 FQNEAQ (reference sequence). The chain is built from TRBV7-9 and TRBJ2-2, with D uncertain. Source: whole blood, taken at baseline. The receptor was derived from an adult who was a healthcare worker with PCR-confirmed SARS-CoV-2 infection or an uninfected control (not recorded which). The donor label of this sample is uncertain. The CDR3 coding sequence is TGTGCCAGCAGCCAACTCCGGATGACGAACACCGGGGAGCTGTTTTTT. Translating gives CASSQLRMTNTGELFF.